A single sample is the source of the 27 T cell receptor beta chains below, sequenced in a study of T cell repertoires in cytomegalovirus infection. Using its own MiXCR run on the reads, TCRdb lists one record per CDR3 protein. The table has about 740,000 distinct CDR3 sequences, 35% to 45% seen once. The sequenced material came from PBMCs. The receptor set was obtained from a human donor in good health (CMV status not recorded). Some clones in this sample may be carry-over from other donors' samples.

This clonotype showed up just a few times. The V call is TRBV6-5, the J call TRBJ2-7, with a weak D call TRBD2 (5 bases). This CDR3 has 14 amino acids. V dropped 1 base and J dropped 3 bases, with 10 bases sitting between them. Germline V gene sequence: CDR1 MNHEY, CDR2 SVGAGI. The chain's CDR3 is CASSYYGGGYEQYF. The CDR3 DNA reads TGTGCCAGCAGTTACTATGGAGGAGGCTACGAGCAGTACTTC.

The chain couples TRBV5-1 to TRBJ2-7; D is uncertain. Deletions cut 4 bases from V and 5 bases from J, with 16 bases between. This CDR3 has 14 amino acids. CDR1 is SGHRS, CDR2 YFSETQ, per germline. DNA for the CDR3: TGCGCCAGCAGCCCGATGACCTCGGGTGACGAGCAGTACTTC. Its protein is CASSPMTSGDEQYF.

This clonotype has ten or more counts. The rearrangement links TRBV20-1 to TRBJ1-1; the D is unclear. The germline V and J ends were trimmed by 7 bases and 0 bases, with 12 bases remaining between them. Germline CDR1 DFQATT, CDR2 SNEGSKA (reference sequence). The CDR3 runs to 13 residues. The CDR3 reads CSVTSLLNTEAFF. CDR3 nucleotides: TGCAGTGTTACGAGCTTATTGAACACTGAAGCTTTCTTT.

V and J are TRBV28 and TRBJ2-7; no clear D. Germline loops: CDR1 MDHEN, CDR2 SYDVKM. This CDR3 has 14 amino acids. V was shortened by 5 bases and J by 2 bases, with 13 bases between the two germline ends. The CDR3 loop reads CASSDGPRTYEQYF. The CDR3, as DNA: TGTGCCAGCAGTGACGGACCGCGTACCTACGAGCAGTACTTC.

The chain uses TRBV5-1 and TRBJ1-6; TRBD1 agrees at 9 bases. V trimming: 4 bases; J trimming: 10 bases; junction bases outside the gene matches: 15. The CDR3 covers 17 residues. Germline CDR1 and CDR2: SGHRS and YFSETQ. For the CDR3, the DNA is TGCGCCAGCAGCGTCGGGACAGGGCGAGGAGCTGTGTCACCCCTCCACTTT. Translation: CASSVGTGRGAVSPLHF.

V and J are TRBV19 and TRBJ1-2; tentatively, D is TRBD1 (6 bases). V lost 8 bases, J lost 6 bases, and 10 bases lay in between. Germline assignment: CDR1 LNHDA and CDR2 SQIVND (reference sequence). The CDR3 has 11 amino acids. CDR3 in amino acids: CASFRGDGYTF. CDR3 sequence (DNA): TGTGCCAGTTTCAGGGGAGATGGCTACACCTTC.

The chain recombines TRBV5-1 with TRBJ2-1; a weak D match, TRBD2 (6 bases). Germline values: CDR1 SGHRS, CDR2 YFSETQ. This CDR3 is built from 14 residues. Trimming removed 2 bases from V and 6 bases from J, with 12 bases in between. The CDR3 protein is CASSFRVGGNEQFF. The DNA of the CDR3 is TGCGCCAGCAGCTTCCGGGTCGGGGGCAATGAGCAGTTCTTC.

This clonotype was seen more than once but under ten times. The V and J genes are TRBV7-9 and TRBJ1-5, with TRBD1 as a possible D gene (6 bases). Germline V gene sequence: CDR1 SEHNR, CDR2 FQNEAQ (reference sequence). This CDR3 has 16 amino acids. Trimming pared 1 base from V and 6 bases from J, leaving 16 bases between. CDR3 region: CASSLGSGVDIQPQHF. The CDR3 DNA follows: TGTGCCAGCAGCTTAGGATCAGGGGTAGATATTCAGCCCCAGCATTTT.

CDR3 protein: CASSLGVARIDDTGELFF. In DNA, the CDR3 is TGTGCCAGCAGCTTAGGGGTTGCTAGGATAGACGACACCGGGGAGCTGTTTTTT. V usage is TRBV7-8 and J usage is TRBJ2-2; D remains ambiguous. V lost 1 base and J 3 bases, leaving 18 bases between the germline ends. The germline V gene encodes CDR1 SGHVS and CDR2 FQNEAQ. This CDR3 has 18 residues. Full variable domain (missing parts from reference TRBV7-8 and TRBJ2-2): GAGVSQSPRYKVAKRGQDVALRCDPISGHVSLFWYQQALGQGPEFLTYFQNEAQLDKSGLPSDRFFAERPEGSVSTLKIQRTQQEDSAVYLCASSLGVARIDDTGELFFGEGSRLTVL.

The chain couples TRBV4-1 to TRBJ2-5, with 7 bases that match TRBD2. Unmatched junction bases numbered 12, after V lost 0 bases and J lost 5 bases. CDR1 MGHRA and CDR2 YSYEKL come from the germline V gene. The CDR3 is 17 amino acids. DNA of the CDR3: TGCGCCAGCAGCCAAGATGGGGTGGGGGGGTTATTGGAGACCCAGTACTTC. Translated: CASSQDGVGGLLETQYF.

The genes are TRBV6-2 or TRBV6-3 and TRBJ2-6, with 11 bases aligning to TRBD2. The germline gives CDR1 MNHEY, CDR2 SVGEGT. The V segment lost 5 bases and the J segment 0 bases; nucleotides outside the gene matches: 6. The CDR3 length is 18 residues. CDR3 region: CASSELAGASSGANVLTF. The DNA for the CDR3 is TGTGCCAGCAGTGAACTAGCGGGGGCCAGCTCTGGGGCCAACGTCCTGACTTTC.

The rearrangement joins TRBV28 to TRBJ2-2; D might be TRBD1 or TRBD2, each matching 12 bases. Per germline, CDR1 MDHEN and CDR2 SYDVKM. This CDR3 comprises 22 residues. Trimming took off 5 bases at V and 0 bases at J, with 31 bases between the two ends. Here the CDR3 reads CASSPPRDRGPSGRANTGELFF. The CDR3 DNA is TGTGCCAGCAGTCCACCCCGGGACAGGGGGCCTAGCGGGAGGGCGAACACCGGGGAGCTGTTTTTT.

This clonotype was found many times. The rearrangement uses TRBV7-2 and TRBJ2-7, with 7 bases fitting TRBD1. The CDR3 has 13 residues. CDR1 is SGHTA and CDR2 is FQGNSA in the germline V gene. Germline trimming cut 7 bases from V and 3 bases from J; bases unmatched to any gene: 6. This CDR3 reads CASTDRDNYEQYF. CDR3 nucleotides: TGTGCCAGCACCGACAGGGATAACTACGAGCAGTACTTC.

As to this clonotype: One base away lies a much larger clone, so this may be a sequencing read error. This sequence joins TRBV7-2 and TRBJ1-1; tentatively, D is TRBD1 (6 bases). CDR1 and CDR2 from the germline V gene are SGHTA and FQGNSA. V lost 5 bases and J lost 1, with 14 bases in between. The CDR3 runs 15 residues. CDR3 nucleotide sequence: TGTGCCAGCAGCCTGCAGGGGCGGCCGAACACTGAAGCTTTCTTT. Translating gives CASSLQGRPNTEAFF. The entire variable domain, with the rest obtained from reference TRBV7-2 and TRBJ1-1, is as follows: GAGVSQSPSNKVTEKGKDVELRCDPISGHTALYWYRQSLGQGLEFLIYFQGNSAPDKSGLPSDRFSAERTGGSVSTLTIQRTQQEDSAVYLCASSLQGRPNTEAFFGQGTRLTVV.

The chain employs TRBV5-1 and TRBJ2-7, with TRBD2 matching 7 bases. The CDR3 runs to 14 residues. After removal of 4 bases from V and 5 bases from J, the junction contained 9 bases not matched to a gene. From germline, CDR1 is SGHRS and CDR2 YFSETQ. The CDR3 protein is CASSQRDPSDEQYF. CDR3 coding DNA: TGCGCCAGCAGCCAGCGGGACCCCAGCGACGAGCAGTACTTC.

This chain joins TRBV27 and TRBJ2-3, with 12 bases fitting TRBD2. This CDR3 region has 16 residues. J was trimmed by 3 bases and V by 4 bases; bases with no gene match: 5. In germline, CDR1 is MNHEY, CDR2 SMNVEV (reference sequence). CDR3 residues: CASSYLLAGGTDTQYF. CDR3 nucleotides: TGTGCCAGCAGTTACCTACTAGCGGGAGGAACAGATACGCAGTATTTT.

The V gene is TRBV7-2, the J gene TRBJ2-1; the D gene is possibly TRBD1 (6 bases). The CDR3 consists of 14 residues. Trimming left V 5 bases short and J 8 bases short, with 16 bases between. Germline V gene lookup returns CDR1 SGHTA and CDR2 FQGNSA. This chain's CDR3 is CASSRHRVRDEQFF. CDR3 coding DNA: TGTGCCAGCAGCAGACACAGGGTGCGCGATGAGCAGTTCTTC.

The rearrangement joins TRBV6-6 to TRBJ2-1; TRBD2 matches at 8 bases. With V trimmed by 6 bases and J by 1 base, 5 bases remained unmatched. Germline lookup yields CDR1 MNHNY and CDR2 SVGAGI (reference sequence). The CDR3 runs to 15 residues. Written as DNA, the CDR3 is TGTGCCAGCAGCGGAGCGGGAGCGTCCTACAATGAGCAGTTCTTC. Translated: CASSGAGASYNEQFF.

This clonotype appeared a few times. CDR3 sequence: CASSPERRLAGAPDTQYF. The DNA of the CDR3 is TGTGCCAGCAGCCCCGAAAGGCGACTAGCGGGAGCCCCAGATACGCAGTATTTT. V is TRBV7-2 and J is TRBJ2-3, with 12 bases matching TRBD2. The length of the CDR3 is 18 residues. The V and J ends lost 5 bases and 4 bases, in that order; junction bases with no gene match: 13. Germline lookup yields CDR1 SGHTA and CDR2 FQGNSA.

This clonotype occurred many times. V usage is TRBV7-2 and J usage is TRBJ2-5, with TRBD1 identical over 8 bases. The length of the CDR3 is 14 residues. Trimming took 5 bases from V and 5 from J; bases not matched to a gene: 7. Germline V gives CDR1 SGHTA, CDR2 FQGNSA. Here the CDR3 reads CASSPWTGMETQYF. CDR3 DNA sequence: TGTGCCAGCAGCCCCTGGACAGGGATGGAGACCCAGTACTTC.

In its sample, this clonotype was seen a few times. DNA for the CDR3: TGTGCCAGCAGCTCCGACCGGGGGGGCTGGAACACAGATACGCAGTATTTT. It is translated as CASSSDRGGWNTDTQYF. This sequence joins TRBV7-9 and TRBJ2-3; 8 bases line up with TRBD2. V trimming: 4 bases; J trimming: 2 bases; junction bases outside the gene matches: 11. This CDR3 spans 17 amino acids. Per the germline V gene, CDR1 is SEHNR and CDR2 is FQNEAQ (reference sequence).

This clonotype was counted ten times or more. J is TRBJ2-7 and V is TRBV28, with D possibly matching TRBD2 (5 bases). In germline, CDR1 is MDHEN, CDR2 SYDVKM. The CDR3 runs to 12 residues. The ends were cut back, 6 bases at V and 3 bases at J, with 9 bases in the middle. The CDR3 sequence is CASSSGIYEQYF. The CDR3 DNA reads as TGTGCCAGCAGCTCCGGGATCTACGAGCAGTACTTC.

This clonotype occurred a few times. The genes are TRBV11-1 and TRBJ2-1, with no clear D. Germline V gives CDR1 SGHAT, CDR2 FQDESV (reference sequence). V dropped 3 bases and J dropped 0 bases, with 12 bases sitting between them. CDR3 length equals 16 residues. The CDR3 nucleotides are TGTGCCAGCAGCTTCTCGAGAGGAACCTCCTACAATGAGCAGTTCTTC. The encoded protein is CASSFSRGTSYNEQFF.

The chain is built from TRBV29-1 and TRBJ1-4; TRBD1 matches at 9 bases. CDR3 length: 13 residues. Trimming took 6 bases from V and 8 from J; bases not matched to a gene: 7. Germline lookup yields CDR1 SQVTM and CDR2 ANQGSEA. In DNA, the CDR3 is TGCAGCGTCCCGGACAGGGGAGGCGAAAAACTGTTTTTT. Its protein product is CSVPDRGGEKLFF.

Only a few counts were recorded for this clonotype. The CDR3 sequence: CASRTIRDRDYGYTF. The CDR3 DNA sequence: TGTGCCAGCAGAACAATCCGGGACAGGGACTATGGCTACACCTTC. This sequence joins TRBV28 and TRBJ1-2; the match to TRBD1 covers 9 bases. V gave up 6 bases and J gave up 3 bases; unmatched junction bases: 8. The CDR3 extends over 15 amino acids. CDR1 MDHEN and CDR2 SYDVKM come from the germline V gene.

V is TRBV7-2 and J is TRBJ1-4; D remains ambiguous. Germline assignment: CDR1 SGHTA and CDR2 FQGNSA. The CDR3 spans 13 residues. V was pared by 1 base and J by 15 bases, with 15 bases between. CDR3: CASSLGWGDNLFF. The CDR3 region has the DNA TGTGCCAGCAGCTTAGGTTGGGGAGACAATTTGTTTTTT. Using reference TRBV7-2 and TRBJ1-4 for the parts outside the CDR3, the full variable domain is GAGVSQSPSNKVTEKGKDVELRCDPISGHTALYWYRQSLGQGLEFLIYFQGNSAPDKSGLPSDRFSAERTGGSVSTLTIQRTQQEDSAVYLCASSLGWGDNLFFGSGTQLSVL.

This clonotype showed up just a few times. The rearrangement uses TRBV2 and TRBJ2-3; maybe TRBD2 (6 bases). V was shortened by 5 bases and J by 3 bases, with 15 bases between the two germline ends. Germline lookup yields CDR1 SNHLY and CDR2 FYNNEI. The CDR3 consists of 15 residues. The CDR3 spells CASSQTKTRTDTQYF. The CDR3 DNA reads as TGTGCCAGCAGTCAGACTAAGACTAGAACAGATACGCAGTATTTT.